This TCR beta chain was identified during a study of blood T cell repertoires in COVID-19. Study details: T cells, B-cell-depleted T cells, or PBMCs provided the cDNA or gDNA that served as material.

This clone was detected only a few times. The V end was cut by 2 bases, the J end by 6 bases, with 11 bases between. CDR1 is SGHKS, CDR2 YYEKEE, per germline (reference sequence). The CDR3 has 14 residues. All enrollees were about 18 to 95 years old and from about two dozen US areas. TCRdb's copy holds only in-frame clones and misses some; the assay was immunoSEQ multiplex PCR. In the table there are about 160,000 clones, 65% to 85% of which are singletons. The clonotype was recovered from a woman in her thirties or forties with acute COVID-19. J is TRBJ2-2 and V is TRBV5-5; a possible D gene is TRBD1 (6 bases). The sample taken for sequencing was PBMCs or T cells enriched from blood (not recorded which). DNA for the CDR3: TGTGCCAGCAGCTTTTACAGGGTATCCGGGGAGCTGTTTTTT. The encoded protein is CASSFYRVSGELFF. Looking up the rest from reference TRBV5-5 and TRBJ2-2 gives the full variable domain: DAGVTQSPTHLIKTRGQQVTLRCSPISGHKSVSWYQQVLGQGPQFIFQYYEKEERGRGNFPDRFSARQFPNYSSELNVNALLLGDSALYLCASSFYRVSGELFFGEGSRLTVL.